This TCR beta chain was recovered during a study of vaccination and CD4 T cells after COVID-19. Specified treatment: roughly 11-day PBMC culture with coronavirus spike peptide pools or control peptides (ViraFEST assay). Note on this clonotype: The target antigen is unknown.

This CDR3 is built from 15 residues. V lost 5 bases and J lost 1; bases outside the gene matches: 5. Germline values: CDR1 DFQATT, CDR2 SNEGSKA (reference sequence). Sequence data for DNA of cultured CD4+ T cells were generated by the Oncomine TCR Beta short-read assay. TCRdb analysed the PCR reads with MiXCR anew, one entry per CDR3 protein. The data show 15,000 to 20,000 distinct CDR3 sequences, under 30% seen once. This clonotype originated in a human donor with COVID-19. The specimen was cultured CD4+ T cells from blood. The chain is built from TRBV20-1 and TRBJ2-2; 9 bases agree with TRBD2. Here the CDR3 reads CSAGLANGNTGELFF. CDR3 in DNA: TGCAGTGCTGGACTAGCGAACGGGAACACCGGGGAGCTGTTTTTT.